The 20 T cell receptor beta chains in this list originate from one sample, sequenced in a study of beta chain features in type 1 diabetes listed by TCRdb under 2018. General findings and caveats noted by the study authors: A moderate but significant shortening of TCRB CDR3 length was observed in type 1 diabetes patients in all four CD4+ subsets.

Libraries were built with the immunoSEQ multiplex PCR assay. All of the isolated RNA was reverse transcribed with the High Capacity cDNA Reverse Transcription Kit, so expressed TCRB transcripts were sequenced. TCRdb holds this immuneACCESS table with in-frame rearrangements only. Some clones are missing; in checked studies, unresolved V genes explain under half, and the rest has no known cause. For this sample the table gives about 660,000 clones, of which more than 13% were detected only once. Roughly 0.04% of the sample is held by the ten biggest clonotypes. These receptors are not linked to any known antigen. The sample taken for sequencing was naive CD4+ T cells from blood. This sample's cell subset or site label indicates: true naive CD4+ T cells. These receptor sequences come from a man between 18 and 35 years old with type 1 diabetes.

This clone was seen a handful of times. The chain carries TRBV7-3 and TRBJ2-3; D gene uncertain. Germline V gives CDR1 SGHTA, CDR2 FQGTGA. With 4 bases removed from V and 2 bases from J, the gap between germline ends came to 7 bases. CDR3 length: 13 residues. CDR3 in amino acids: CASSSQFTDTQYF. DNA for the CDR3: TGTGCCAGCAGCTCCCAATTCACAGATACGCAGTATTTT.

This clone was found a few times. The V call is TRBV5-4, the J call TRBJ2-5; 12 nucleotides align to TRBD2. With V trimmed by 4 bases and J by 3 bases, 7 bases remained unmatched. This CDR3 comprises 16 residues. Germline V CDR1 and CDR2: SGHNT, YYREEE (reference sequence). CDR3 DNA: TGTGCCAGCAGCACCGGACTAGCGGGGACGGAAGAGACCCAGTACTTC. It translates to CASSTGLAGTEETQYF. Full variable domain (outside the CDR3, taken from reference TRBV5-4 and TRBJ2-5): ETGVTQSPTHLIKTRGQQVTLRCSSQSGHNTVSWYQQALGQGPQFIFQYYREEENGRGNFPPRFSGLQFPNYSSELNVNALELDDSALYLCASSTGLAGTEETQYFGPGTRLLVL.

The CDR3 protein is CASSRDRVSDTQYF. CDR3 sequence (DNA): TGTGCCAGCAGCCGAGACAGGGTTTCGGATACGCAGTATTTT. The rearrangement links TRBV6-5 to TRBJ2-3; TRBD1 aligns across 7 bases. The V gene end was trimmed by 6 bases and the J gene end by 6 bases; junction bases not matched to a gene: 9. CDR1 is MNHEY and CDR2 is SVGAGI in the germline V gene. CDR3 length equals 14 residues.

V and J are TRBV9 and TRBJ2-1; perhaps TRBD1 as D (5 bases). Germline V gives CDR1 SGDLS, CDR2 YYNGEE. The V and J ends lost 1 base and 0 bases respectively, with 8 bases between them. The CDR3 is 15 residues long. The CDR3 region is CASSVNQGSYNEQFF. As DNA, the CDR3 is TGTGCCAGCAGCGTAAACCAGGGCTCCTACAATGAGCAGTTCTTC. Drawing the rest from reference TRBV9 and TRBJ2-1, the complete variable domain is DSGVTQTPKHLITATGQRVTLRCSPRSGDLSVYWYQQSLDQGLQFLIQYYNGEERAKGNILERFSAQQFPDLHSELNLSSLELGDSALYFCASSVNQGSYNEQFFGPGTRLTVL.

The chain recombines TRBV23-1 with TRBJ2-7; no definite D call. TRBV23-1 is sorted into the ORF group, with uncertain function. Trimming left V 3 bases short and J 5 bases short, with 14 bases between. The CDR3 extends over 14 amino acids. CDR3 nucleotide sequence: TGCGCCAGCAGTCATTTCCAGGCTGTCCACGAGCAGTACTTC. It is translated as CASSHFQAVHEQYF.

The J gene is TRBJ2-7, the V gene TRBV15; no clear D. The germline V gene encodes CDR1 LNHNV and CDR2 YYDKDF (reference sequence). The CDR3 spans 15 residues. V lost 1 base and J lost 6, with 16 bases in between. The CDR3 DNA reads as TGTGCCACCAGCAGAGCGGCACGGGCCGGTGCCGAGCAGTACTTC. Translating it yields CATSRAARAGAEQYF.

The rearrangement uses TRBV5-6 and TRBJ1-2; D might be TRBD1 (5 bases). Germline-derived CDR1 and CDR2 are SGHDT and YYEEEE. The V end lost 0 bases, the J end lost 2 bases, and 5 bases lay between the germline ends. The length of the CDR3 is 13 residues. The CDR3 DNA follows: TGTGCCAGCAGCTTGGCAGGGAACTATGGCTACACCTTC. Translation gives CASSLAGNYGYTF.

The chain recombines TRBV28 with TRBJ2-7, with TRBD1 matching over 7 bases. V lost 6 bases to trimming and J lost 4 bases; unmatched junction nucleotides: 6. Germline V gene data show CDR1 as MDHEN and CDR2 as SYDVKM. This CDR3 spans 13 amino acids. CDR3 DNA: TGTGCCAGCAGGCGACAGGGTGGGTACGAGCAGTACTTC. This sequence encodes CASRRQGGYEQYF.

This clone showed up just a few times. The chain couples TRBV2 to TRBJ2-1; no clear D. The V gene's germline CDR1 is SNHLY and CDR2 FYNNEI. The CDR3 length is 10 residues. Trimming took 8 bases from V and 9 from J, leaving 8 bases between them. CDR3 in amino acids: CASGYGEQFF. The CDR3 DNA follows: TGTGCCAGCGGCTATGGTGAGCAGTTCTTC.

The CDR3 spells CASSPSVLGYGYTF. The CDR3 DNA reads TGTGCCAGCAGCCCTAGTGTTTTAGGTTATGGCTACACCTTC. The gene calls are TRBV7-9 and TRBJ1-2; D unresolved. CDR1 is SEHNR and CDR2 is FQNEAQ in the germline V gene (reference sequence). V lost 5 bases to trimming and J lost 5 bases, with 15 bases between them. This CDR3 is 14 amino acids long.

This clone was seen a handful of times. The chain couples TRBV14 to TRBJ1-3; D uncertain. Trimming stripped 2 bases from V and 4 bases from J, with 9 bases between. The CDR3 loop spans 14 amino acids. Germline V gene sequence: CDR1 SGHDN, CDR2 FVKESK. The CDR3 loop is CASSQYVSGNTIYF. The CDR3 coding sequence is TGTGCCAGCAGCCAATATGTATCCGGAAACACCATATATTTT.

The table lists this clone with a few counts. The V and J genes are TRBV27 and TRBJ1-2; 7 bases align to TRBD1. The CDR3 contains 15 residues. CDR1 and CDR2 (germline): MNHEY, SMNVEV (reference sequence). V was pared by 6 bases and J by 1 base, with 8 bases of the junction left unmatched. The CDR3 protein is CASSMTGSHNYGYTF. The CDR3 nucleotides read TGTGCCAGCAGCATGACAGGGAGCCATAACTATGGCTACACCTTC.

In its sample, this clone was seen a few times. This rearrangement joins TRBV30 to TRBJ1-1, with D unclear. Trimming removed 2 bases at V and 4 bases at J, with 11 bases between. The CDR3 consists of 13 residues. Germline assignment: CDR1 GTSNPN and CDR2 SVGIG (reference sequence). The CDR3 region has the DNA TGTGCCTGGAGTTCAATGGGCAGCACTGAAGCTTTCTTT. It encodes CAWSSMGSTEAFF.

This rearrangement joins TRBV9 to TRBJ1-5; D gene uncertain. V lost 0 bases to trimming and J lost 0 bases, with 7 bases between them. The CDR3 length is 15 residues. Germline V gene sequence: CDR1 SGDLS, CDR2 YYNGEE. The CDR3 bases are TGTGCCAGCAGCGTAGGCCAATCTAGCAATCAGCCCCAGCATTTT. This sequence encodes CASSVGQSSNQPQHF.

DNA of the CDR3: TGCAGCGTCGTCCCTGAAGCTAACTATGGCTACACCTTC. Its protein is CSVVPEANYGYTF. The chain has TRBV29-1 and TRBJ1-2, with D uncertain. Trimming shortened V by 6 bases and J by 0 bases, and 11 bases separated the two germline ends. CDR1 SQVTM and CDR2 ANQGSEA come from the germline V gene. The CDR3 totals 13 residues.

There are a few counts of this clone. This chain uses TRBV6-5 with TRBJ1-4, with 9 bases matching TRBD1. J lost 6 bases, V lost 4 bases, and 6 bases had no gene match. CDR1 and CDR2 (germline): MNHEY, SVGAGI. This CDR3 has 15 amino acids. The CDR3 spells CASSFIDRGDEKLFF. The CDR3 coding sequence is TGTGCCAGCAGTTTCATAGACAGGGGGGATGAAAAACTGTTTTTT.

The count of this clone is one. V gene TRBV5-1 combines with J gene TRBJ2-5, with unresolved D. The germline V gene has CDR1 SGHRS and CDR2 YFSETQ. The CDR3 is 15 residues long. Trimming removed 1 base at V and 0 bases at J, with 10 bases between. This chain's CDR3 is CASSLYLGYQETQYF. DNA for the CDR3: TGCGCCAGCAGCTTGTATCTCGGTTACCAAGAGACCCAGTACTTC.

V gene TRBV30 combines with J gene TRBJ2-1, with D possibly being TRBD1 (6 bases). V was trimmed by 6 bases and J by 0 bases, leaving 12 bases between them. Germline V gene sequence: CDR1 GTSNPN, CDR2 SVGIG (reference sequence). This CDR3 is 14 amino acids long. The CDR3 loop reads CACMQGNSYNEQFF. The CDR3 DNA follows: TGTGCCTGTATGCAGGGGAACTCCTACAATGAGCAGTTCTTC.

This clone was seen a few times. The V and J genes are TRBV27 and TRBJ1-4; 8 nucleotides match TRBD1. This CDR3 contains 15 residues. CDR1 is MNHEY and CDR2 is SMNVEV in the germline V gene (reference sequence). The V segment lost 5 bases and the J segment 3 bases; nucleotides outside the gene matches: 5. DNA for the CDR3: TGTGCCAGCAGTCCGCAGGGGGCGGCTAATGAAAAACTGTTTTTT. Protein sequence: CASSPQGAANEKLFF.

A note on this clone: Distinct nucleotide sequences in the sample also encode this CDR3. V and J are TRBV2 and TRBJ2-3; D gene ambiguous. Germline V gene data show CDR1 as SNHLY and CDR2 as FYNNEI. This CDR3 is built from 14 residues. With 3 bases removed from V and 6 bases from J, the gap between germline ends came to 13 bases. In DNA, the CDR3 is TGTGCCAGCAGTGACAGTTCTTCCACGGATACGCAGTATTTT. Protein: CASSDSSSTDTQYF.